This record covers a single TCR beta chain. This clonotype occurred once. Its recognized antigen is unknown. Nothing much larger sits one base from this clone, and base qualities are not available. One read alone lends weak support. The TCR beta CDR3 regions were amplified from the RNA transcripts. For the first round of RT-PCR on the TCR CDR3, the HTBI primer set was used together with the Qiagen OneStep RT-PCR kit. Libraries were constructed in a second round of multiplex PCR, after which size selection and purification were performed. Libraries were sequenced paired-end with 100 bp reads on an Illumina HiSeq2000. Turning to the authors' computational methods: SOAPnuke was used to process the raw data, removing reads that contained adapters or uncalled bases, had a mean Phred below 15, or lacked an exact match to the constant primer or identifier. COPE v1.2.5 was used to merge the high-quality paired reads, and each unique nucleotide sequence was defined as a clonotype. Clonotypes were aligned to IMGT TRBV, TRBD and TRBJ reference segments using MiTCR v1.1. Analysis was restricted to V-J combinations with a frequency above 0.0001, which covered roughly 99% of repertoires. The TCS score was defined as F50 (clonal expansion) divided by E x V (chaos), with BLOSUM62-based TCRdist calculated between CDR3 peptides within each V-J. Welch's t-statistics and random forest reduced 450 to 600 V-J features to roughly 13, which were used in a naive Bayes classifier (R e1071). The public reads were reanalyzed by TCRdb: fastp trimming at Q25, MiXCR alignment, in-frame beta chains only. Entries that share a CDR3 protein sequence are merged under the most common genes and DNA. TCRdb, not the authors, supplied the V and J calls. This sample is represented by more than 300,000 distinct CDR3 sequences; approximately 18% of them were singletons. The ten biggest clones cover approximately 33% of the sample.

Trimming removed 2 bases from V and 7 bases from J, leaving 11 bases between the germline ends. Sequences SGHNT (CDR1) and YENEEA (CDR2) are obtained from the germline V gene. Inclusive of the bounding cysteine and phenylalanine, the CDR3 is 13 residues long. Only the CDR3 DNA is retained, 39 bases long and in frame from the first base. The data stem from a study of T cells in Graves' hyperthyroidism and ophthalmopathy (dated by TCRdb to about 2019). The study in broad terms: Peripheral blood samples were taken at initial diagnosis, before any treatment was given. Thyroid tissue and blood T-cell repertoires from more than five Graves' hyperthyroidism patients were also compared in the study. After sampling, hyperthyroidism patients received methimazole starting at 30 mg daily, and ophthalmopathy patients received high-dose intravenous methylprednisolone. TCR Vbeta CDR3 sequencing of approximately 140 peripheral blood samples (roughly 41 ophthalmopathy, 75 or so hyperthyroidism and roughly 17 progressor patients) is reported in the paper. Prospective prediction of ophthalmopathy was tested in an independent validation cohort of 18 to 20 hyperthyroidism patients and some 17 patients who later progressed to ophthalmopathy. The approximately 100 discovery patients were randomly divided into training and test sets at a 7:3 ratio. TCR V-J signatures able to tell the groups apart were searched for in a discovery cohort of 90 to 100 patients, of whom under 45 had Graves' ophthalmopathy and around 57 had stable Graves' hyperthyroidism.

Beyond this particular receptor, the publication reports: In cross-validation, a model built on a 13 V-J signature told ophthalmopathy apart from stable hyperthyroidism with less than 90% sensitivity and roughly 81% specificity, and in testing the same model reached 80%/75%. No statistical method was used to fix the sample size in advance, and group allocation was not hidden from the investigators. In validation, progression to ophthalmopathy was predicted by the model with 70% to 71% sensitivity and 72.22% specificity, a median of roughly 6 months before onset. Most expanded thyroid clonotypes (frequency above 0.001) were also found in blood, which suggests that blood repertoires may mirror thyroid immune responses.

Hyperthyroidism patients were newly diagnosed, with disease duration under 2 months, and aged 18 to 65 years. The study excluded patients with uncontrolled infections, other autoimmune diseases, pregnancy or lactation. Diagnoses relied on clinical symptoms, serum thyroxine and TRAb, thyroid ultrasound and orbital computed tomography. Blood from progressor patients was collected at the time of first diagnosis with hyperthyroidism, before any ophthalmopathy symptoms had appeared. PBMCs were isolated from approximately 10 ml of fresh peripheral blood by Ficoll-Paque density gradient centrifugation. Progressor patients were defined as those initially diagnosed with Graves' hyperthyroidism in whom ophthalmopathy developed during follow-up. Total RNA was extracted using Trizol reagent, and RNA quality was assessed on an Agilent 2100 Bioanalyzer.

The source material was blood. This sequence originates from a woman between 25 and 40 years old with Graves' hyperthyroidism that later progressed to Graves' ophthalmopathy. The receptor chain draws on TRBV11-3 and TRBJ1-2; TRBD1 is a weak D gene call, 5 bases matching. The DNA sequence follows: TGTGCCAGCAGCTTACGTTCAGGGTTTGGCTACACCTTC. The encoded protein is CASSLRSGFGYTF.